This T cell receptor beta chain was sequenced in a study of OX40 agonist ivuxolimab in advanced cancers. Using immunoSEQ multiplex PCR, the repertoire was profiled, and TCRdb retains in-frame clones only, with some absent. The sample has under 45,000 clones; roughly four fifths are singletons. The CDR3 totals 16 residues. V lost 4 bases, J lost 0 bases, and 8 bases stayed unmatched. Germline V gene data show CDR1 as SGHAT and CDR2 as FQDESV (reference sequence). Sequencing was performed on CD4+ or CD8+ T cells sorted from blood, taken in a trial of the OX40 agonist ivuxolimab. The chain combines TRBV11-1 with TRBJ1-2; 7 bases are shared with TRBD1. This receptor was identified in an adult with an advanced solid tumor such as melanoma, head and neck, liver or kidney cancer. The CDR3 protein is CASSSRTGVTNYGYTF. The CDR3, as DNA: TGTGCCAGCAGCTCCCGGACAGGAGTCACTAACTATGGCTACACCTTC.